This T cell receptor (beta chain) was observed in a study of CD8+CD57+ T cells in acquired aplastic anemia. Profiles of TCR beta VDJ and CDR3 were generated from a genomic DNA template. TCRdb ran MiXCR on the reads and lists one entry per CDR3 protein. The sample records about 160,000 distinct CDR3 sequences, around 52% being singletons. The germline gives CDR1 GTSNPN, CDR2 SVGIG (reference sequence). Trimming removed 7 bases from V and 0 bases from J; junction bases left unmatched: 10. This CDR3 comprises 17 residues. This clonotype was observed once. The antigen remains unidentified. Patients chosen for sequencing had CD8+CD57+ cells that had expanded, as shown by flow cytometry. Findings and limits, study-wide: Approximately 27 CD8+ CDR3 sequences occurred in both the patients and the controls.

V and J are TRBV30 and TRBJ2-1, with 12 bases that match TRBD1. The sample taken for sequencing was sorted CD4+, CD8+, or CD8+CD57+ T cells (not recorded which) from PBMCs. This sequence was found in a human donor with aplastic anemia. The CDR3 here is CASNRDRGQSSYNEQFF. CDR3 bases: TGTGCCTCAAACCGGGACAGGGGGCAGAGCTCCTACAATGAGCAGTTCTTC.